This passage covers 21 T cell receptor beta chains from one sample sequenced in a study of somatic mutations in cytotoxic T cells in rheumatoid arthritis. Repertoires were generated with immunoSEQ multiplex PCR, while TCRdb's copy carries only in-frame clones and drops some. The sample gives roughly 16,000 clones, more than 75% of which show up once; over 15% is in the top ten. Sequencing input: CD8+ T cells sorted from blood. All receptors derive from a woman in her 50s with rheumatoid arthritis.

The chain uses TRBV10-1 and TRBJ1-3, with 7 bases that match TRBD1. CDR1 and CDR2 from the germline V gene are WNHNN and SYGVQD (reference sequence). V lost 0 bases, J lost 2 bases, and 1 base stayed unmatched. The CDR3 sequence is 15 residues long. CDR3 sequence (DNA): TGCGCCAGCAGTGAGTCCCAGGGGGCTGGAAACACCATATATTTT. It is translated as CASSESQGAGNTIYF.

V gene TRBV14 combines with J gene TRBJ2-1; perhaps TRBD1 as D (6 bases). V lost 3 bases and J 9 bases, leaving 9 bases between the germline ends. The CDR3 is 12 residues long. The germline V gene encodes CDR1 SGHDN and CDR2 FVKESK. The CDR3 bases are TGTGCCAGCAGCCAGGGACACACTGAGCAGTTCTTC. This translates into CASSQGHTEQFF. The full variable domain, in which reference TRBV14 and TRBJ2-1 provide the parts outside the CDR3, is EAGVTQFPSHSVIEKGQTVTLRCDPISGHDNLYWYRRVMGKEIKFLLHFVKESKQDESGMPNNRFLAERTGGTYSTLKVQPAELEDSGVYFCASSQGHTEQFFGPGTRLTVL.

This chain links TRBV7-8 with TRBJ1-2; D gene unclear. Trimming pared 0 bases from V and 0 bases from J, leaving 8 bases between. CDR1 is SGHVS and CDR2 is FQNEAQ in the germline V gene. The CDR3 is 15 residues long. CDR3 in DNA: TGTGCCAGCAGCTTAGCTCCGTCAGCTAACTATGGCTACACCTTC. Encoded protein: CASSLAPSANYGYTF.

V usage is TRBV5-1 and J usage is TRBJ1-4; D may be TRBD1 (6 bases). Germline V gene data show CDR1 as SGHRS and CDR2 as YFSETQ. The CDR3 totals 15 residues. With 3 bases removed from V and 5 bases from J, the gap between germline ends came to 14 bases. The CDR3 loop is CASSSRGSGNEKLFF. The CDR3 nucleotides read TGCGCCAGCAGCTCGAGGGGGTCGGGGAATGAAAAACTGTTTTTT.

The chain combines TRBV28 with TRBJ1-1; the D gene is possibly TRBD1 (6 bases). Trimming took off 5 bases at V and 1 base at J, with 11 bases between the two ends. The germline CDR1 and CDR2 sequences are MDHEN and SYDVKM. There are 14 residues in the CDR3. CDR3: CASSLQGTNTEAFF. In nucleotides, the CDR3 is TGTGCCAGCAGTCTACAGGGTACGAACACTGAAGCTTTCTTT.

This rearrangement joins TRBV30 to TRBJ2-5; the D is unclear. This CDR3 is 13 amino acids long. Germline V lookup: CDR1 GTSNPN, CDR2 SVGIG (reference sequence). V lost 0 bases and J 3 bases, leaving 8 bases between the germline ends. The CDR3 loop is CAWSVYKKETQYF. CDR3 sequence (DNA): TGTGCCTGGAGTGTATACAAAAAAGAGACCCAGTACTTC.

The chain recombines TRBV15 with TRBJ1-1, with a weak D call TRBD1 (5 bases). The ends were cut back, 0 bases at V and 1 base at J, with 12 bases in the middle. Germline CDR1 reads LNHNV; CDR2 reads YYDKDF (reference sequence). The CDR3 length is 16 residues. DNA of the CDR3: TGTGCCACCAGCAGAGATGTATTTGGGGGGAACACTGAAGCTTTCTTT. Its translation is CATSRDVFGGNTEAFF.

The rearrangement joins TRBV5-1 to TRBJ2-1; 8 nucleotides line up with TRBD1. CDR1 SGHRS and CDR2 YFSETQ come from the germline V gene. The length of the CDR3 is 14 residues. V shed 3 bases and J 8 bases; nucleotides not matched to a gene: 7. CDR3 bases: TGCGCCAGCAGCTCCCTACAGGGGGGCTATGAGCAGTTCTTC. Amino acid sequence: CASSSLQGGYEQFF.

CDR3 DNA sequence: TGTGCCAGCAGCGGGACTAGCGGGGGGTACAATGAGCAGTTCTTC. Its protein product is CASSGTSGGYNEQFF. This chain joins TRBV11-2 and TRBJ2-1, with 15 bases that match TRBD2. V lost 5 bases, J lost 4 bases, and 0 bases stayed unmatched. Looked up from germline, CDR1 is SGHAT and CDR2 is FQNNGV. This CDR3 has 15 amino acids.

The chain carries TRBV4-3 and TRBJ1-1; a weak D match, TRBD1 (5 bases). The germline gives CDR1 LGHNA, CDR2 YSLEER. V lost 1 base to trimming and J lost 4 bases, with 7 bases between them. The CDR3 covers 13 residues. The CDR3 loop is CASSQARGTEAFF. In DNA form, the CDR3 reads TGCGCCAGCAGCCAAGCTAGGGGCACTGAAGCTTTCTTT.

This clone was detected only a few times. Here the CDR3 DNA reads TGTGCCAGCAGCCCAGGACTAGCGGAAAACACAGATACGCAGTATTTT. Protein: CASSPGLAENTDTQYF. The chain has TRBV9 and TRBJ2-3; 10 nucleotides align to TRBD2. This CDR3 comprises 16 residues. V was pared by 4 bases and J by 2 bases, with 7 bases of the junction left unmatched. CDR1 is SGDLS and CDR2 is YYNGEE in the germline V gene. The variable domain in full, completed from reference TRBV9 and TRBJ2-3, reads DSGVTQTPKHLITATGQRVTLRCSPRSGDLSVYWYQQSLDQGLQFLIQYYNGEERAKGNILERFSAQQFPDLHSELNLSSLELGDSALYFCASSPGLAENTDTQYFGPGTRLTVL.

The rearrangement joins TRBV11-1 to TRBJ1-1, with TRBD1 as a possible D gene (5 bases). Germline V CDR1 and CDR2: SGHAT, FQDESV (reference sequence). Trimming cost V 3 bases and J 0 bases, with 8 bases left between them. The CDR3 totals 14 residues. CDR3: CASSFAGMNTEAFF. As DNA, the CDR3 is TGTGCCAGCAGCTTCGCAGGGATGAACACTGAAGCTTTCTTT.

The CDR3 nucleotides are TGTGCCAGCAGCGTAGGGGGACAGGGGGTAGATACTGAAGCTTTCTTT. Its translation is CASSVGGQGVDTEAFF. This chain uses TRBV9 with TRBJ1-1, with 11 bases lining up with TRBD1. V was clipped by 0 bases and J by 5 bases; unmatched bases: 6. This CDR3 contains 16 residues. CDR1 is SGDLS, CDR2 YYNGEE, per germline.

The genes are TRBV2 and TRBJ2-1; the match to TRBD1 covers 7 bases. The CDR3 has 14 residues. Germline CDR1 SNHLY, CDR2 FYNNEI. Trimming cost V 2 bases and J 9 bases; bases outside gene matches: 7. The CDR3 region is CASSEIDRAGEQFF. The CDR3, as DNA: TGTGCCAGCAGTGAAATCGACAGGGCCGGTGAGCAGTTCTTC. Together with reference TRBV2 and TRBJ2-1, the CDR3 gives the full variable domain: EPEVTQTPSHQVTQMGQEVILRCVPISNHLYFYWYRQILGQKVEFLVSFYNNEISEKSEIFDDQFSVERPDGSNFTLKIRSTKLEDSAMYFCASSEIDRAGEQFFGPGTRLTVL.

The chain joins TRBV7-9 to TRBJ2-2, with D possibly matching TRBD2 (5 bases). Germline CDR1 reads SEHNR; CDR2 reads FQNEAQ (reference sequence). There are 15 residues in the CDR3. The ends were cut back, 3 bases at V and 1 base at J, with 9 bases in the middle. The CDR3 loop is CASSLMAGNTGELFF. Here the CDR3 DNA reads TGTGCCAGCAGCTTGATGGCGGGGAACACCGGGGAGCTGTTTTTT.

This clone was picked up one time. The chain has TRBV9 and TRBJ2-1; TRBD2 matches at 13 bases. The V gene end was trimmed by 4 bases and the J gene end by 7 bases; junction bases not matched to a gene: 8. This CDR3 is built from 16 residues. The germline V gene encodes CDR1 SGDLS and CDR2 YYNGEE. CDR3 sequence: CASSSGTSGVENEQFF. The DNA for the CDR3 is TGTGCCAGCAGCTCCGGGACTAGCGGGGTGGAGAATGAGCAGTTCTTC. Full variable domain (outside the CDR3, taken from reference TRBV9 and TRBJ2-1): DSGVTQTPKHLITATGQRVTLRCSPRSGDLSVYWYQQSLDQGLQFLIQYYNGEERAKGNILERFSAQQFPDLHSELNLSSLELGDSALYFCASSSGTSGVENEQFFGPGTRLTVL.

The J gene is TRBJ2-5, the V gene TRBV25-1; the D call may be TRBD1 or TRBD2 (6 bases each). From germline, CDR1 is MGHDK and CDR2 SYGVNS. V lost 0 bases to trimming and J lost 1 base, with 9 bases between them. The CDR3 has 15 amino acids. CDR3 in amino acids: CASSEYRGAQETQYF. The CDR3 bases are TGTGCCAGCAGTGAATATAGGGGGGCCCAAGAGACCCAGTACTTC.

The chain joins TRBV7-2 to TRBJ2-7; 9 bases fit TRBD2. The CDR3 contains 15 residues. Germline CDR1 SGHTA, CDR2 FQGNSA. V shed 1 base and J 6 bases; nucleotides not matched to a gene: 7. CDR3: CASSLGVAGAGEQYF. CDR3 sequence (DNA): TGTGCCAGCAGCTTAGGTGTAGCGGGGGCGGGCGAGCAGTACTTC.

This clone appeared once. The rearrangement links TRBV18 to TRBJ2-7; maybe TRBD2 (6 bases). Deletions cut 3 bases from V and 12 bases from J, with 18 bases between. Per germline, CDR1 KGHSH and CDR2 LQKENI. The CDR3 has 13 residues. CDR3 sequence reads: CASSPPGDGLRYF. DNA for the CDR3: TGTGCCAGCTCACCGCCGGGGGACGGACTCCGGTACTTC. Supplemented by reference TRBV18 and TRBJ2-7, the full variable domain reads NAGVMQNPRHLVRRRGQEARLRCSPMKGHSHVYWYRQLPEEGLKFMVYLQKENIIDESGMPKERFSAEFPKEGPSILRIQQVVRGDSAAYFCASSPPGDGLRYFGPGTRLTVT.

The chain couples TRBV12-1 to TRBJ1-2. TRBV12-1 is given as a pseudogene. The CDR3 is 14 amino acids. CDR3 DNA sequence: TGTGCCAGCAGCTTGTGCGGGACGGATTATGGCTACACCTTC. Its translation: CASSLCGTDYGYTF.

The chain uses TRBV21-1 and TRBJ1-1; TRBD1, the table's D call, was not compared with the DNA. TRBV21-1 is classified as a pseudogene. The CDR3 is 15 amino acids. Written as DNA, the CDR3 is TGTGCCAGCAGCACCGACGGGACAGGGAACACTGAAGCTTTCTTT. Its translation: CASSTDGTGNTEAFF.